This TCR beta chain came from a study of control samples from healthy donors and cancer patients. Per the germline V gene, CDR1 is MNHNS and CDR2 is SASEGT. This CDR3 spans 14 amino acids. Trimming removed 3 bases at V and 15 bases at J, with 18 bases between. The method was immunoSEQ multiplex PCR; TCRdb's version includes in-frame clones alone and lacks a portion of them. The sample shows about 94,000 clones, around nine tenths of them seen only once. This receptor was taken from a woman under 30 in good health. This sequence joins TRBV6-1 and TRBJ1-6; D is possibly TRBD1 (5 bases). The sample taken for sequencing was blood. CDR3 sequence reads: CASSDQGRVWILHF. The CDR3 DNA follows: TGTGCCAGCAGTGATCAGGGACGGGTTTGGATCCTCCACTTT.